A selection of T cell receptor beta chains follows, all from one sample in a study of OX40 agonist ivuxolimab in advanced cancers. This table comes from immunoSEQ multiplex PCR, and its TCRdb copy is limited to in-frame clones, with some not included. The table includes 55,000 to 80,000 clones, roughly four fifths detected once. The source was CD4+ or CD8+ T cells sorted from blood, collected in a trial of the OX40 agonist ivuxolimab. The receptors originated from an adult with an advanced solid tumor such as melanoma, head and neck, liver or kidney cancer. CDR3s include the opening cysteine and the closing phenylalanine or tryptophan. The D gene is left open where the match is weak. Some rows mark clone size as missing; the rest say once, few, many or name a class of expanded clone.

NA	NA	TRBV19	TRBJ1-5	TGTGCCAGTAGTATAAGGGGGTGGGGAAGAAACCAGCCCCAGCATTTT	CASSIRGWGRNQPQHF
NA	NA	TRBV7-3	TRBJ2-7	TGTGCCAGCAGCATAACCGGGACTCTGTACGAGCAGTACTTC	CASSITGTLYEQYF
NA	NA	TRBV7-3	TRBJ1-1	TGTGCCAGCAGCCCCGCCAGCGCAGGAACTGAAGCTTTCTTT	CASSPASAGTEAFF
TRBD2	NA	TRBV9	TRBJ2-4	TGTGCCAGCTCCGGGGCGGGAGGGGTAACAGACATTCAGTACTTC	CASSGAGGVTDIQYF
NA	few	TRBV7-9	TRBJ2-7	TGTGCCAGCAGCTCCAAGACGGCACCCTACGAGCAGTACTTC	CASSSKTAPYEQYF
NA	NA	TRBV11-3	TRBJ1-2	TGTGCCAGCAGCTTGGCCGCCGGGAACTATGGCTACACCTTC	CASSLAAGNYGYTF
TRBD1	NA	TRBV6-1	TRBJ1-5	TGTGCCAGCAGTGCGCAGGGACAGCTCAATCAGCCCCAGCATTTT	CASSAQGQLNQPQHF
NA	NA	TRBV2	TRBJ1-1	TGTGCCAGCAGCCACCCATTGGGGGGCCCTAACACTGAAGCTTTCTTT	CASSHPLGGPNTEAFF
NA	NA	TRBV10-3	TRBJ1-5	TGTGCCATCAGTCCCGGGGGGACCTCCCGGGAGCCCCAGCATTTT	CAISPGGTSREPQHF
TRBD1	NA	TRBV5-5	TRBJ2-5	TGTGCCAGCAGCTTCCGGGACAGGCTGGGGATAGGCCCCCAGTACTTC	CASSFRDRLGIGPQYF
TRBD1	few	TRBV19	TRBJ1-6	TGTGCCAGTAGTAGACGCGGGACAGGGGGCTTGGATTCACCCCTCCACTTT	CASSRRGTGGLDSPLHF